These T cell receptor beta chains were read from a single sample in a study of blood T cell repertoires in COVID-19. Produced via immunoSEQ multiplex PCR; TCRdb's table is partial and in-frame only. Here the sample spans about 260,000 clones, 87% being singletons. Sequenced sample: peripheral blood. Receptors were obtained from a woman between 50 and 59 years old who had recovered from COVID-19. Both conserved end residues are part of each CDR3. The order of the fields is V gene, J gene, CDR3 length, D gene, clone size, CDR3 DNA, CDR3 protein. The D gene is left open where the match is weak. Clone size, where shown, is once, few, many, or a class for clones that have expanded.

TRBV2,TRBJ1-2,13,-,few,TGTGCCAGCAGTGACCCACAGGGCTATGGCTACACCTTC,CASSDPQGYGYTF
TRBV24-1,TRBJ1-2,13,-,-,TGTGCCACCAGTGAGACAGCATACTATGGCTACACCTTC,CATSETAYYGYTF
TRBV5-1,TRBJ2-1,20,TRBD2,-,TGCGCCAGCAGCTTATATCGGCAGAGTTTGGCGGGAGGCTCTTTCGATGAGCAGTTCTTC,CASSLYRQSLAGGSFDEQFF
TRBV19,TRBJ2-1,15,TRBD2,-,TGTGCCAGTAGTATAGCACTAGCGGATCACAATGAGCAGTTCTTC,CASSIALADHNEQFF
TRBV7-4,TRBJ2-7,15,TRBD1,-,TGTGCCAGCAGTGCTCCGGGACAGGGAGCCTACGAGCAGTACTTC,CASSAPGQGAYEQYF
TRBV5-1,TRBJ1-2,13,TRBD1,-,TGCGCCAGCAGCCAAACAGGGGGCCATGGCTACACCTTC,CASSQTGGHGYTF
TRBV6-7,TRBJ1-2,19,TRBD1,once,TGTGCCAGCAGTTACTCATTTTTGGGACAGGGTCGTACCGACTATGGCTACACCTTC,CASSYSFLGQGRTDYGYTF
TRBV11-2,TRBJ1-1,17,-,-,TGTGCCAGCAGCTCCTGGGGGTGGACAGAAACGAACACTGAAGCTTTCTTT,CASSSWGWTETNTEAFF
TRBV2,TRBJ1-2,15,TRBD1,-,TGTGCCAGCAGCCGGACAGGTGGTGGGGGCTATGGCTACACCTTC,CASSRTGGGGYGYTF
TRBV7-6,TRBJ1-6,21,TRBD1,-,TGTGCCAGCAGCTTACAACCGGGACAGGGGCCCTGGAGCTCCTATAATTCACCCCTCCACTTT,CASSLQPGQGPWSSYNSPLHF
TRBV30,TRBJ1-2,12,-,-,TGTGCCTGTCGAAGCGAGGTGGGTGGCTACACCTTC,CACRSEVGGYTF
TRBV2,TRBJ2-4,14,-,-,TGTGCCAGCAGTCCTACCGACAGCTTAAACATTCAGTACTTC,CASSPTDSLNIQYF
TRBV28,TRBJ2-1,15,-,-,TGTGCCAGCAGTTACCTAGCGAGAGGCTACAATGAGCAGTTCTTC,CASSYLARGYNEQFF
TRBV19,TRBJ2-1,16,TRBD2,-,TGTGCCAGTAGTCCGGGACTAGACCTACTCCTTAGAGAGCAGTTCTTC,CASSPGLDLLLREQFF
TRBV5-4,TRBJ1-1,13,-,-,TGTGCCAGCAGCTTGTGGCAAAACACTGAAGCTTTCTTT,CASSLWQNTEAFF
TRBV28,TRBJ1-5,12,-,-,TGTGCCAGCAGTTTACAAGATGCAGGCAGGCATTTT,CASSLQDAGRHF